The clone carrying this T cell receptor (beta chain) was recorded only once. The antigen is unknown. This sample is drawn from a study of graft-versus-host responses after intestinal transplantation. Study overall: Among the recipients, all got anti-thymocyte globulin induction and then tacrolimus and steroids for roughly three years.

Study-wide findings and caveats: Across patients carrying graft-donor T cell macrochimerism, allografts held high graft-versus-host to host-versus-graft clonal ratios.

Method: immunoSEQ multiplex PCR; TCRdb's copy keeps in-frame clones and lacks some. The sample includes under 85,000 clones, roughly 87% seen only once; the top ten take approximately 1.2%. Germline V gives CDR1 SGHTS, CDR2 YDEGEE. The V end was cut by 0 bases, the J end by 0 bases, with 4 bases between. The CDR3 is made up of 13 amino acids. Sequences were derived from unstimulated CD8+ T cells sorted from spleen or lymph node cells, sampled before intestinal transplant. This sequence joins TRBV5-8 and TRBJ2-7; no definite D call. The sequence derives from a human donor who received an intestinal transplant. The CDR3 nucleotides read TGTGCCAGCAGCTTGGTATCCTCCTACGAGCAGTACTTC. Its translation: CASSLVSSYEQYF.